A selection of T cell receptor beta chains follows, all from one sample in a study of blood T cell repertoires in COVID-19. Only in-frame clones appear in the TCRdb table, and some are missing; sequencing was by immunoSEQ multiplex PCR. The sample lists about 280,000 clones, more than 85% occurring once. Sequencing was carried out using PBMCs or T cells enriched from blood (not recorded which). The receptors were gathered from a man aged 35 to 55 who had been exposed to COVID-19. Both conserved end residues are part of each CDR3. A D gene is named only where the DNA matches it firmly. The size field is filled for only some rows; it gives once, few, many or a size class.

size	D	J	V	DNA	CDR3
-	TRBD1	TRBJ2-1	TRBV24-1	TGTGCCACCAGTGATTCCGGGGACAGGGGGCTTTTCTTC	CATSDSGDRGLFF
-	-	TRBJ1-2	TRBV4-1	TGCGCCAGCAGCCAAGTAGCTCCACAGGGTTGGGGCTACACCTTC	CASSQVAPQGWGYTF
once	-	TRBJ1-6	TRBV6-2/TRBV6-3	TGTGCCAGCAGCTCAGTAAGCCGGGAGACCGAATCACCCCTCCACTTT	CASSSVSRETESPLHF
once	TRBD1	TRBJ1-2	TRBV7-2	TGTGCCAGCAGCCCCGGGACAGGAGGCGTCTATGGCTACACCTTC	CASSPGTGGVYGYTF
-	TRBD2	TRBJ2-2	TRBV20-1	TGCAGTGCTAGTGGGACTAGCGGGAGGGAGGACACCGGGGAGCTGTTTTTT	CSASGTSGREDTGELFF
-	-	TRBJ2-7	TRBV9	TGTGCCAGCAGCGTAACGAACAGACCCTACGAGCAGTACTTC	CASSVTNRPYEQYF
-	-	TRBJ1-2	TRBV18	TGTGCCAGCTCACCAGACCGAGACAGCGCCTACACCTTC	CASSPDRDSAYTF
-	TRBD1	TRBJ1-1	TRBV10-3	TGTGCCATCAGTGAGTCGTTACCGGGACAGGGGAACACTGAAGCTTTCTTT	CAISESLPGQGNTEAFF
-	-	TRBJ1-1	TRBV12-3/TRBV12-4	TGTGCCAGCAGGCCGGGGATGAACACTGAAGCTTTCTTT	CASRPGMNTEAFF
-	-	TRBJ1-1	TRBV5-1	TGCGCCAGCAGCTTGGCAGACACTGAAGCTTTCTTT	CASSLADTEAFF
once	TRBD1	TRBJ1-1	TRBV30	TGTGCCTGGAGTGCCCCGACAGGGAGGAACACTGAAGCTTTCTTT	CAWSAPTGRNTEAFF
-	-	TRBJ1-4	TRBV19	TGTGCCAGTAACCACAGGCTGGAAAAACTGTTTTTT	CASNHRLEKLFF
-	TRBD2	TRBJ2-1	TRBV24-1	TGTGCCACCAGTGATTTTGGGACTAGCGGGAACAATGAGCAGTTCTTC	CATSDFGTSGNNEQFF
-	TRBD1	TRBJ1-2	TRBV7-2	TGTGCCAGCAGCCCTCTCTTCCCTCCTCTTACCGGGACAGCCTATGGCTACACCTTC	CASSPLFPPLTGTAYGYTF
-	-	TRBJ1-2	TRBV27	TGTGCCAGCTCTCCACGGGGATCCTATGGCTACACCTTC	CASSPRGSYGYTF
-	-	TRBJ1-1	TRBV11-1	TGTGCCAGCACCCTAGGGGGTCGGGTCGGAGGAAGCGGAGCTTTCTTT	CASTLGGRVGGSGAFF
-	-	TRBJ1-5	TRBV3-1/TRBV3-2	TGTGCCAGCAGCCAAGCAAACAGGCCAAATCAGCCCCAGCATTTT	CASSQANRPNQPQHF
-	-	TRBJ1-3	TRBV6-5	TGTGCCAGCAGTTACTCGTGGACAGAAGGAAACACCATATATTTT	CASSYSWTEGNTIYF
-	-	TRBJ2-1	TRBV18	TGTGCCAGCTCAATACCCGAACTGGAGGGGTGGCATGAGCAGTTCTTC	CASSIPELEGWHEQFF
-	TRBD1	TRBJ2-7	TRBV9	TGTGCCAGCAGCGTCGGGACAGAGTACGAGCAGTACTTC	CASSVGTEYEQYF
-	TRBD1	TRBJ2-7	TRBV9	TGTGCCAGCAGCGCCCAGACAGGGTATGAGGACGAGCAGTACTTC	CASSAQTGYEDEQYF
-	-	TRBJ1-5	TRBV27	TGTGCCAGCAGTTTAGCCTACAGCCTCAATCAGCCCCAGCATTTT	CASSLAYSLNQPQHF
once	TRBD1	TRBJ1-2	TRBV6-5	TGTGCCAGCCCGTCCCGGGACAGGGTTGAGGGCTACACCTTC	CASPSRDRVEGYTF
few	TRBD1	TRBJ1-1	TRBV10-2	TGCGCCAGCAGTGTTGACAGGGCCGGGACTGAAGCTTTCTTT	CASSVDRAGTEAFF
-	-	TRBJ1-1	TRBV28	TGTGCCAGCGGGAGGGTAACGAACACTGAAGCTTTCTTT	CASGRVTNTEAFF
-	TRBD1	TRBJ1-2	TRBV2	TGTGCCAGCAGCGAGACTATGACAGGGTCGGTCTATGGCTACACCTTC	CASSETMTGSVYGYTF